These 7 T cell receptor beta chains share one sample of origin, sequenced in a study of shared clonotypes between healthy human individuals. TCRdb's table, derived via immunoSEQ multiplex PCR, lists solely in-frame clones and lacks some. The data show about a million clones, about 80% seen once. The sample was memory CD4+ T cells sorted from blood. The subset: CD45RA-negative fraction. The receptors here all came from a man younger than 30 in good health.

The CDR3 DNA reads as TGCGCCAGCAGGGATGGCACAACCGACGAGCAGTACTTC. Protein product: CASRDGTTDEQYF. The V call is TRBV5-1, the J call TRBJ2-7; no reliable D call. CDR3 length: 13 residues. The germline CDR1 and CDR2 sequences are SGHRS and YFSETQ. Trimming cost V 5 bases and J 5 bases, with 14 bases left between them.

A single count supports this clone. This chain joins TRBV6-1 and TRBJ2-1; possible D gene TRBD1, 6 bases. The germline V gene encodes CDR1 MNHNS and CDR2 SASEGT. CDR3 size: 13 residues. Trimming took off 6 bases at V and 6 bases at J, with 12 bases between the two ends. CDR3 sequence reads: CASRNRETNEQFF. CDR3 coding DNA: TGTGCCAGCAGGAACAGGGAAACCAATGAGCAGTTCTTC.

The chain uses TRBV7-3 and TRBJ2-6; D perhaps matches TRBD2 (7 bases). Trimming cost V 3 bases and J 0 bases, with 9 bases left between them. The germline CDR1 and CDR2 sequences are SGHTA and FQGTGA. The CDR3 loop spans 16 amino acids. CDR3: CASSLGGPSGANVLTF. CDR3 nucleotides: TGTGCCAGCAGCTTGGGGGGGCCCTCTGGGGCCAACGTCCTGACTTTC.

This rearrangement joins TRBV5-1 to TRBJ1-3; D is uncertain. V was cut by 2 bases and J by 1 base, with 7 bases left in between. Germline lookup yields CDR1 SGHRS and CDR2 YFSETQ. CDR3 length: 14 amino acids. The CDR3 loop is CASSLEFSGNTIYF. The DNA for the CDR3 is TGCGCCAGCAGCTTAGAATTTTCTGGAAACACCATATATTTT.

This clone was found once. The J gene is TRBJ2-2, the V gene TRBV7-8; D unclear. Germline CDR1 is SGHVS and CDR2 is FQNEAQ. Trimming pared 5 bases from V and 5 bases from J, leaving 15 bases between. This CDR3 contains 15 residues. In nucleotides, the CDR3 is TGTGCCAGCAGCACCCGGGCTGGTCCGACCGGGGAGCTGTTTTTT. Residues: CASSTRAGPTGELFF.

This clone was seen repeatedly, ten times or more. The chain combines TRBV27 with TRBJ1-2; D remains unclear. Germline-derived CDR1 and CDR2 are MNHEY and SMNVEV (reference sequence). The CDR3 is made up of 14 amino acids. Trimming removed 5 bases at V and 2 bases at J, with 12 bases between. CDR3 DNA: TGTGCCAGCAGTCCGCCGGGTTACAACTATGGCTACACCTTC. It is translated as CASSPPGYNYGYTF.

The rearrangement uses TRBV4-1 and TRBJ1-5; 7 nucleotides align to TRBD1. The CDR3 length is 17 residues. Per the germline V gene, CDR1 is MGHRA and CDR2 is YSYEKL. The V gene end was trimmed by 4 bases and the J gene end by 3 bases; junction bases not matched to a gene: 12. This CDR3 is CASSPMKGGTVNQPQHF. Written as DNA, the CDR3 is TGCGCCAGCAGCCCCATGAAGGGCGGGACAGTCAATCAGCCCCAGCATTTT.